The following is a T cell receptor beta chain sequence with its context. What it recognizes is unknown. The sample is drawn from a study of graft-versus-host responses after intestinal transplantation. For the study at large: All recipients were transplanted with multivisceral, liver-intestinal, or isolated intestinal grafts. Findings and caveats of the study: Detection of GvH clones occurred in recipient marrow, and some had their first appearance in ileum or blood.

TCRdb keeps only in-frame clones here, not all; method: immunoSEQ multiplex PCR. In the table there are tens of thousands of clones, approximately 94% of which are singletons. The V segment lost 0 bases and the J segment 4 bases; nucleotides outside the gene matches: 4. The CDR3 length is 15 residues. Germline V gives CDR1 SGDLS, CDR2 YYNGEE. The material sequenced was unstimulated CD4+ T cells sorted from spleen or lymph node cells, taken before transplant. The TCR originated in a human donor who was the organ donor for an intestinal transplant. J is TRBJ2-3 and V is TRBV9; 8 bases align to TRBD1. CDR3 region: CASSVASQGADTQYF. The CDR3 nucleotides are TGTGCCAGCAGCGTAGCTTCACAGGGGGCAGATACGCAGTATTTT. Using reference TRBV9 and TRBJ2-3 for the parts outside the CDR3, the full variable domain is DSGVTQTPKHLITATGQRVTLRCSPRSGDLSVYWYQQSLDQGLQFLIQYYNGEERAKGNILERFSAQQFPDLHSELNLSSLELGDSALYFCASSVASQGADTQYFGPGTRLTVL.